The rows below give T cell receptor beta chains drawn from one sample of a study of pediatric ulcerative colitis. Assay: immunoSEQ multiplex PCR; the TCRdb copy retains only in-frame clones and omits some. Seen here are 10,000 to 13,000 clones, approximately 85% observed once, and the top ten hold about 3.9%. The material sequenced was gut tissue. The receptors were sampled from a girl aged 10-17 years who was a control in a study of pediatric ulcerative colitis. Both conserved end residues are part of each CDR3. Each record gives: D gene, clone size, J gene, V gene, CDR3 DNA, CDR3 protein. The D gene is left open where the match is weak. The size of a clone is reported for some rows only, either as once, few or many, or as a class for expanded clones.

D gene: TRBD1
clone size: .
J gene: TRBJ1-1
V gene: TRBV2
CDR3 DNA: TGTGCCAGCAGTGCGATCCTCAGGGGGGGCCGTGAAGCTTTCTTT
CDR3 protein: CASSAILRGGREAFF

D gene: .
clone size: .
J gene: TRBJ2-1
V gene: TRBV2
CDR3 DNA: TGTGCCAGCCGACTTTTACAGGGTTTAAAATACAATGAGCAGTTCTTC
CDR3 protein: CASRLLQGLKYNEQFF

D gene: .
clone size: .
J gene: TRBJ2-1
V gene: TRBV4-1
CDR3 DNA: TGCGCCAGCAGCCGATTAGCAGATTACAATGAGCAGTTCTTC
CDR3 protein: CASSRLADYNEQFF

D gene: TRBD2
clone size: .
J gene: TRBJ2-1
V gene: TRBV9
CDR3 DNA: TGTGCCAGCGGTCCGGGACTAGAGGAGGGCAATGAGCAGTTCTTC
CDR3 protein: CASGPGLEEGNEQFF

D gene: TRBD1
clone size: .
J gene: TRBJ1-5
V gene: TRBV4-1
CDR3 DNA: TGCGCCAGCAGCCAAGTGTCCGGGACAGGGATCAATCAGCCCCAGCATTTT
CDR3 protein: CASSQVSGTGINQPQHF

D gene: .
clone size: few
J gene: TRBJ2-7
V gene: TRBV30
CDR3 DNA: TGTGCCTGGAGTGTGGTCGGCTTGGCCTCCTACGAGCAGTACTTC
CDR3 protein: CAWSVVGLASYEQYF

D gene: .
clone size: few
J gene: TRBJ1-3
V gene: TRBV2
CDR3 DNA: TGTGCCAGCAGTGAAGCGGGAAGAAACACCATATATTTT
CDR3 protein: CASSEAGRNTIYF

D gene: .
clone size: .
J gene: TRBJ2-3
V gene: TRBV9
CDR3 DNA: TGTGCCAGCGGACGGGCAGGACCTAGCACAGATACGCAGTATTTT
CDR3 protein: CASGRAGPSTDTQYF

D gene: .
clone size: .
J gene: TRBJ2-7
V gene: TRBV7-8
CDR3 DNA: TGTGCCAGCAGCTTAATGGGTCGGGCCTACGAGCAGTACTTC
CDR3 protein: CASSLMGRAYEQYF

D gene: TRBD2
clone size: .
J gene: TRBJ2-1
V gene: TRBV6-4
CDR3 DNA: TGTGCCAGCAGTGACTCCTTACTAGCGGGAGCGTTCGATGAGCAGTTCTTC
CDR3 protein: CASSDSLLAGAFDEQFF

D gene: .
clone size: .
J gene: TRBJ1-2
V gene: TRBV2
CDR3 DNA: TGTGCCAGCACCCTAGCGGCGGGCCGAGGTGGCTACACCTTC
CDR3 protein: CASTLAAGRGGYTF

D gene: .
clone size: .
J gene: TRBJ2-2
V gene: TRBV19
CDR3 DNA: TGTGCCAGTAGTATTCCGGACAGAAACACCGGGGAGCTGTTTTTT
CDR3 protein: CASSIPDRNTGELFF

D gene: .
clone size: .
J gene: TRBJ2-5
V gene: TRBV6-6
CDR3 DNA: TGTGCCAGCAGTTACTTAGACGGGACCCAGTACTTC
CDR3 protein: CASSYLDGTQYF

D gene: .
clone size: .
J gene: TRBJ2-7
V gene: TRBV7-9
CDR3 DNA: TGTGCCAGCAGCTTAAGGGCGGCTAGCTCCTACGAGCAGTACTTC
CDR3 protein: CASSLRAASSYEQYF

D gene: .
clone size: .
J gene: TRBJ2-7
V gene: TRBV6-5
CDR3 DNA: TGTGCCAGCAGTTACTCGACAGTTAGCTCCTACGAGCAGTACTTC
CDR3 protein: CASSYSTVSSYEQYF

D gene: .
clone size: .
J gene: TRBJ2-7
V gene: TRBV4-1
CDR3 DNA: TGCGCCAGCAGCCAACAGGACACCTACGAGCAGTACTTC
CDR3 protein: CASSQQDTYEQYF

D gene: TRBD2
clone size: .
J gene: TRBJ2-1
V gene: TRBV18
CDR3 DNA: TGTGCCAGCTCTCGAGCGGGGGGGAGCTACAATGAGCAGTTCTTC
CDR3 protein: CASSRAGGSYNEQFF

D gene: .
clone size: .
J gene: TRBJ2-5
V gene: TRBV7-9
CDR3 DNA: TGTGCCAGCAGCGCCCGGGACTCCAAAGAGACCCAGTACTTC
CDR3 protein: CASSARDSKETQYF

D gene: .
clone size: .
J gene: TRBJ2-2
V gene: TRBV4-3
CDR3 DNA: TGCGCCAGCAGCCAAGATCCTCCAGGGGCGGGAAGCACCGGGGAGCTGTTTTTT
CDR3 protein: CASSQDPPGAGSTGELFF

D gene: TRBD2
clone size: few
J gene: TRBJ2-3
V gene: TRBV19
CDR3 DNA: TGTGCCAGCAGCGGGACTAGGACCACAGATACGCAGTATTTT
CDR3 protein: CASSGTRTTDTQYF

D gene: .
clone size: .
J gene: TRBJ2-7
V gene: TRBV9
CDR3 DNA: TGTGCCAGCAGCGTAGGCAGTAAATACTCCTACGAGCAGTACTTC
CDR3 protein: CASSVGSKYSYEQYF

D gene: .
clone size: .
J gene: TRBJ1-1
V gene: TRBV12-5
CDR3 DNA: TGTGCTAGTGGTTTGCAAGGGGGGGGCCGGGACACTGAAGCTTTCTTT
CDR3 protein: CASGLQGGGRDTEAFF

D gene: .
clone size: once
J gene: TRBJ1-1
V gene: TRBV27
CDR3 DNA: TGTGCCAGCAGTTTATTGGAGGACCCGAACACTGAAGCTTTCTTT
CDR3 protein: CASSLLEDPNTEAFF

D gene: .
clone size: .
J gene: TRBJ1-2
V gene: TRBV18
CDR3 DNA: TGTGCCAGCTCACCACAATCCGGGGCGGATGGCTACACCTTC
CDR3 protein: CASSPQSGADGYTF

D gene: TRBD1
clone size: .
J gene: TRBJ2-7
V gene: TRBV4-1
CDR3 DNA: TGCGCCAGCAGCCAAGGGACAGGTATCTCCTACGAGCAGTACTTC
CDR3 protein: CASSQGTGISYEQYF

D gene: TRBD2
clone size: once
J gene: TRBJ2-1
V gene: TRBV10-1
CDR3 DNA: TGCGCCAGCAGTGAAGGTCTAGCGGATATCAATGAGCAGTTCTTC
CDR3 protein: CASSEGLADINEQFF

D gene: TRBD1
clone size: .
J gene: TRBJ1-1
V gene: TRBV28
CDR3 DNA: TGTGCCAGCAGTTTAATCGGGCAGGGGGGGGATGAAGCTTTCTTT
CDR3 protein: CASSLIGQGGDEAFF

D gene: TRBD1
clone size: .
J gene: TRBJ1-2
V gene: TRBV5-1
CDR3 DNA: TGCGCCAGCAGCTCCGATTCAGGGGGCGGGAACTATGGCTACACCTTC
CDR3 protein: CASSSDSGGGNYGYTF

D gene: TRBD2
clone size: .
J gene: TRBJ2-1
V gene: TRBV11-3
CDR3 DNA: TGTGCCAGCAGCCTAATGGCGGGAGGGGACTATGAGCAGTTCTTC
CDR3 protein: CASSLMAGGDYEQFF

D gene: .
clone size: .
J gene: TRBJ2-1
V gene: TRBV6-5
CDR3 DNA: TGTGCCAGCAGAGGACAGCTTATCTACAATGAGCAGTTCTTC
CDR3 protein: CASRGQLIYNEQFF

D gene: .
clone size: few
J gene: TRBJ2-5
V gene: TRBV27
CDR3 DNA: TGTGCCAGCAGTTCCCCCCGGGACCCCCAGAGGGAGACCCAGTACTTC
CDR3 protein: CASSSPRDPQRETQYF

D gene: TRBD2
clone size: .
J gene: TRBJ2-2
V gene: TRBV7-2
CDR3 DNA: TGTGCCAGCAGCCTGACTAGCGGGACGACCGGGGAGCTGTTTTTT
CDR3 protein: CASSLTSGTTGELFF

D gene: .
clone size: .
J gene: TRBJ1-1
V gene: TRBV7-9
CDR3 DNA: TGTGCCAGCAGCTTATGGGGCCTGATGAACACTGAAGCTTTCTTT
CDR3 protein: CASSLWGLMNTEAFF

D gene: .
clone size: .
J gene: TRBJ1-3
V gene: TRBV27
CDR3 DNA: TGTGCCAGCAGTCTAGGGAGGTCTGGAAACACCATATATTTT
CDR3 protein: CASSLGRSGNTIYF

D gene: TRBD1
clone size: .
J gene: TRBJ1-2
V gene: TRBV9
CDR3 DNA: TGTGCCAGCACTCAGGGGGAAAACTATGGCTACACCTTC
CDR3 protein: CASTQGENYGYTF

D gene: TRBD1
clone size: few
J gene: TRBJ2-5
V gene: TRBV5-5
CDR3 DNA: TGTGCCAGCAGCCGAGAGACAGGGGGCAGTGAGACCCAGTACTTC
CDR3 protein: CASSRETGGSETQYF

D gene: .
clone size: .
J gene: TRBJ1-2
V gene: TRBV5-1
CDR3 DNA: TGCGCCACCAGTGGACCGTATGGCTACACCTTC
CDR3 protein: CATSGPYGYTF

D gene: TRBD1
clone size: .
J gene: TRBJ2-5
V gene: TRBV2
CDR3 DNA: TGTGCCAGCAGTGGTGGGGACAGGGGGTTTGAGACCCAGTACTTC
CDR3 protein: CASSGGDRGFETQYF

D gene: .
clone size: .
J gene: TRBJ2-3
V gene: TRBV5-4
CDR3 DNA: TGTGCCAGCAGCAGGGACACACACACAGATACGCAGTATTTT
CDR3 protein: CASSRDTHTDTQYF

D gene: .
clone size: .
J gene: TRBJ2-1
V gene: TRBV6-1
CDR3 DNA: TGTGCCAGCAGTGAAGTCGGTAGCGTAGCCTACAATGAGCAGTTCTTC
CDR3 protein: CASSEVGSVAYNEQFF

D gene: TRBD2
clone size: .
J gene: TRBJ2-1
V gene: TRBV4-3
CDR3 DNA: TGCGCCAGCAGCCAAGATCCCGGTAGCGGGAGACTCTACAATGAGCAGTTCTTC
CDR3 protein: CASSQDPGSGRLYNEQFF

D gene: .
clone size: .
J gene: TRBJ2-7
V gene: TRBV2
CDR3 DNA: TGTGCCAGCAGTGGGGGTAAGAGGGCCTTCTACGAGCAGTACTTC
CDR3 protein: CASSGGKRAFYEQYF

D gene: TRBD2
clone size: .
J gene: TRBJ2-1
V gene: TRBV28
CDR3 DNA: TGTGCCAGCAGTTTGGGGGGGACGCAAGAGACCGTGTTCTTC
CDR3 protein: CASSLGGTQETVFF

D gene: .
clone size: .
J gene: TRBJ2-7
V gene: TRBV19
CDR3 DNA: TGTGCCAGTAGTATAGATTGGTCCCCCCCAACCTACGAGCAGTACTTC
CDR3 protein: CASSIDWSPPTYEQYF

D gene: TRBD2
clone size: .
J gene: TRBJ2-7
V gene: TRBV30
CDR3 DNA: TGTGCCTGGACCATGTGGGCGGGGGGCTACGAGCAGTACTTC
CDR3 protein: CAWTMWAGGYEQYF

D gene: .
clone size: .
J gene: TRBJ2-1
V gene: TRBV30
CDR3 DNA: TGTGCCTGGAGTGTAAGCGGCTACAATGAGCAGTTCTTC
CDR3 protein: CAWSVSGYNEQFF

D gene: .
clone size: once
J gene: TRBJ2-7
V gene: TRBV4-1
CDR3 DNA: TGCGCCAGCAGTCAGGACAGTTACTACGAGCAGTACTTC
CDR3 protein: CASSQDSYYEQYF

D gene: .
clone size: .
J gene: TRBJ2-2
V gene: TRBV19
CDR3 DNA: TGTGCCAGTCTAGAGAGGAACAGGTACGGCGGGGAGCTGTTTTTT
CDR3 protein: CASLERNRYGGELFF

D gene: .
clone size: once
J gene: TRBJ2-7
V gene: TRBV27
CDR3 DNA: TGTGCCAGCAGGGCAGCCGATTACGAGCAGTACTTC
CDR3 protein: CASRAADYEQYF

D gene: .
clone size: .
J gene: TRBJ2-7
V gene: TRBV4-1
CDR3 DNA: TGCGCCAGCAGCCAAGAGCCACTACAATTCCGGGCCTCAAACTACGAGCAGTACTTC
CDR3 protein: CASSQEPLQFRASNYEQYF

D gene: TRBD1
clone size: .
J gene: TRBJ1-1
V gene: TRBV7-8
CDR3 DNA: TGTGCCAGCAGCGTAACAGGGGGAACAACTGAAGCTTTCTTT
CDR3 protein: CASSVTGGTTEAFF

D gene: TRBD1
clone size: .
J gene: TRBJ2-7
V gene: TRBV6-1
CDR3 DNA: TGTGCCAGCAGCTTGACAGGGGTATACGAGCAGTACTTC
CDR3 protein: CASSLTGVYEQYF

D gene: TRBD1
clone size: .
J gene: TRBJ2-3
V gene: TRBV7-2
CDR3 DNA: TGTGCCAGCAGCTACGGGACAGCAGATACGCAGTATTTT
CDR3 protein: CASSYGTADTQYF

D gene: .
clone size: .
J gene: TRBJ1-2
V gene: TRBV9
CDR3 DNA: TGTGCCAGCAGCGTACTCCAAGGGACCGGGCATGGCTACACCTTC
CDR3 protein: CASSVLQGTGHGYTF

D gene: .
clone size: .
J gene: TRBJ2-5
V gene: TRBV19
CDR3 DNA: TGTGCCAGTAGTGCGGGAGAGACCCAGTACTTC
CDR3 protein: CASSAGETQYF

D gene: .
clone size: once
J gene: TRBJ2-4
V gene: TRBV7-2
CDR3 DNA: TGTGCCAGCAGCTTAGGGGGGACCATTCAGTACTTC
CDR3 protein: CASSLGGTIQYF

D gene: .
clone size: .
J gene: TRBJ2-1
V gene: TRBV19
CDR3 DNA: TGTGCCAGTTCCGGAGGTGCTTTGCAGTTCTTC
CDR3 protein: CASSGGALQFF